This T cell receptor (beta chain) appears in the sequencing data of a study of blood T cells in healthy people across ages. The CDR3 sequence is 16 residues long. Trimming stripped 2 bases from V and 1 base from J, with 14 bases between. From germline, CDR1 is KGHSH and CDR2 LQKENI. Whole-study results and caveats: The study lacked donor CMV status, which possibly confounded expanded clonotype changes. Long-lived donors carried more naive CD4+ cells and greater diversity than aged donors.

For the second PCR, which ran for about 7 to 11 cycles, a sample-barcoded 5' primer and a J-beta primer mix were used. Every single cDNA molecule received a tag from a template-switch adaptor with 12 random nucleotides. MiXCR, applied by TCRdb to the 5' RACE reads, yields one record per CDR3 protein. The sample has roughly 1,300,000 distinct CDR3 sequences, roughly 59% seen once. Remarks on this clonotype: Antigen specificity is unknown.

The amount of total RNA extracted per sample was at least 6 micrograms. V and J are TRBV18 and TRBJ1-1, with D possibly being TRBD1 (5 bases). The receptor comes from a man younger than 30 in good health. Material: blood. The DNA of the CDR3 is TGTGCCAGCTCACCAGGGATTTCCGGGGCGAACACTGAAGCTTTCTTT. Amino acids: CASSPGISGANTEAFF.